What follows describes a single TCR beta chain. Per the germline V gene, CDR1 is MGHRA and CDR2 is YSYEKL. The trim removed 3 bases at V and 0 bases at J, leaving 5 bases unmatched. The CDR3 loop spans 16 amino acids. Per the original data handling: Estimation of nucleated cell counts was performed using reference gene primer amplification. Measured with immunoSEQ multiplex PCR; TCRdb has only the in-frame clones, and not every one. V, J and clone size reflect that table, while D and trimming were determined from the DNA. The repertoire holds 150,000 to 200,000 clones, with roughly 80% as singletons. The sample is drawn from a study of blood T cell repertoires in COVID-19. About the study: There were acute and convalescent COVID-19 samples, and they came from the United States, Italy and Spain. T cells, B-cell-depleted T cells, or PBMCs supplied cDNA or gDNA.

The J gene is TRBJ2-7, the V gene TRBV4-1, with 10 bases fitting TRBD2. The material sequenced was peripheral blood. The source of this sequence is a man between 25 and 39 years old with active or convalescent COVID-19. CDR3: CASSQGPSGSSYEQYF. The CDR3 bases are TGCGCCAGCAGCCAGGGCCCTAGCGGGAGCTCCTACGAGCAGTACTTC.